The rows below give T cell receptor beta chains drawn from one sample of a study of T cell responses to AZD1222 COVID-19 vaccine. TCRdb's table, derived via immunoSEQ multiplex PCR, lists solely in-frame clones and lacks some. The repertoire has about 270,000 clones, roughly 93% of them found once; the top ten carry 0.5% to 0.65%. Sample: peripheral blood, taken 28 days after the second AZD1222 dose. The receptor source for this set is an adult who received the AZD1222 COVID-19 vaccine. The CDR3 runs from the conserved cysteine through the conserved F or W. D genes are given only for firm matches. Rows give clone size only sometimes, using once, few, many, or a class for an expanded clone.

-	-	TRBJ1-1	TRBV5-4	CASSSPMRGRDTEAFF	TGTGCCAGCAGCTCTCCTATGAGGGGGAGAGACACTGAAGCTTTCTTT
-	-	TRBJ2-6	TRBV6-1	CASSDLPYSGANVLTF	TGTGCCAGCAGTGACCTACCGTACTCTGGGGCCAACGTCCTGACTTTC
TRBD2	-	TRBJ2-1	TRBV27	CASSQTSYEQFF	TGTGCCAGCAGCCAGACTAGCTATGAGCAGTTCTTC
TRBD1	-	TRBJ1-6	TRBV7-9	CASSRQGADNSPLHF	TGTGCCAGCAGCAGACAGGGGGCGGATAATTCACCCCTCCACTTT
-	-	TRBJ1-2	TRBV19	CASTLHPDYGYTF	TGTGCCAGTACATTACACCCGGACTATGGCTACACCTTC
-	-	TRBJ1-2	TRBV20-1	CSASPSGYYGYTF	TGCAGTGCTAGTCCGAGTGGATACTATGGCTACACCTTC
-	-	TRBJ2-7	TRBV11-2	CASSHGGNEQYF	TGTGCCAGCAGTCATGGGGGTAACGAGCAGTACTTC
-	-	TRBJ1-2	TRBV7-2	CASSLEGGLFNYGYTF	TGTGCCAGCAGCTTGGAGGGCGGACTATTTAACTATGGCTACACCTTC
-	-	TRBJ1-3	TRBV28	CASSSVGSLSGSTIYF	TGTGCCAGCAGTTCTGTGGGATCTCTCTCTGGAAGCACCATATATTTT
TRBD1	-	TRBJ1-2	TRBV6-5	CASSLTGARYGYTF	TGTGCCAGCAGTCTCACAGGGGCTCGGTATGGCTACACCTTC
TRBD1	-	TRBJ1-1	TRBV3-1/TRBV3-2	CASSQAGGATEAFF	TGTGCCAGCAGCCAAGCAGGGGGTGCCACTGAAGCTTTCTTT
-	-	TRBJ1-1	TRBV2	CAGRGERNTEAFF	TGTGCCGGGAGGGGAGAACGGAACACTGAAGCTTTCTTT
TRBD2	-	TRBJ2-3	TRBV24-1	CATSDTGGTTDTQYF	TGTGCCACCAGTGACACCGGGGGGACCACAGATACGCAGTATTTT
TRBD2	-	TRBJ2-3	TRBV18	CASSRTSGGDTQYF	TGTGCCAGCTCCCGGACTAGCGGAGGCGATACGCAGTATTTT
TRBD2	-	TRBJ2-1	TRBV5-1	CASSSGLAGDSEQFF	TGCGCCAGCAGCTCCGGACTAGCGGGAGACAGTGAGCAGTTCTTC
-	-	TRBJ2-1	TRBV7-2	CASSLEGGSYNEQFF	TGTGCCAGCAGCTTAGAGGGCGGCTCCTACAATGAGCAGTTCTTC
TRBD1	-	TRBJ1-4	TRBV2	CASLGRGQSEKLFF	TGTGCCAGCCTAGGGAGGGGGCAGAGTGAAAAACTGTTTTTT
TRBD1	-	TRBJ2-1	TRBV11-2	CASSLRTGPPYNEQFF	TGTGCCAGCAGCCTGAGGACAGGACCACCCTACAATGAGCAGTTCTTC
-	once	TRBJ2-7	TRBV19	CASSMRAPGDEQYF	TGTGCCAGTAGTATGAGAGCTCCCGGGGACGAGCAGTACTTC
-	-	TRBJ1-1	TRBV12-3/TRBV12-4	CASMNRNTEAFF	TGTGCCAGCATGAACAGGAACACTGAAGCTTTCTTT
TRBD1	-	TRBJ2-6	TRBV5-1	CASSPQGQVSGANVLTF	TGCGCCAGCAGCCCCCAGGGACAGGTCTCTGGGGCCAACGTCCTGACTTTC
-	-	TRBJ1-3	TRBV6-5	CASSNRASSGNTIYF	TGTGCCAGCAGTAACCGGGCGAGCTCTGGAAACACCATATATTTT
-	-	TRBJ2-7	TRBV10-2	CASSPEGTHYEQYF	TGCGCCAGCTCCCCTGAAGGCACCCACTACGAGCAGTACTTC
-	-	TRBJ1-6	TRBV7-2	CASSGARSSYNSPLHF	TGTGCCAGCAGCGGAGCCAGGAGCTCCTATAATTCACCCCTCCACTTT
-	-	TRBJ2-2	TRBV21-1	CASILDRGELFF	TGTGCCAGCATACTGGACAGGGGGGAGCTGTTTTTT
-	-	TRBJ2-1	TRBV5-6	CASSPWGDNEQFF	TGTGCCAGCAGCCCGTGGGGAGACAATGAGCAGTTCTTC
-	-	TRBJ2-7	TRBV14	CASSPRTTGGEQYF	TGTGCCAGCAGCCCGAGGACAACCGGCGGCGAGCAGTACTTC
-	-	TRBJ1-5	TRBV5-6	CASSLAQGKPQHF	TGTGCCAGCAGCTTGGCCCAGGGAAAGCCCCAGCATTTT
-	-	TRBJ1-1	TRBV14	CASSPNQGSLAFF	TGTGCCAGCAGCCCTAACCAGGGGTCTTTAGCTTTCTTT
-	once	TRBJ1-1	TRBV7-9	CASSLGLLNTEAFF	TGTGCCAGCAGCTTGGGACTCCTGAACACTGAAGCTTTCTTT
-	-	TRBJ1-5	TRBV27	CASSLGPPRGQPQHF	TGTGCCAGCAGTTTAGGCCCGCCTCGGGGTCAGCCCCAGCATTTT
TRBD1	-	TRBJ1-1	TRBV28	CASSITGATEAFF	TGTGCCAGCAGTATCACAGGGGCCACTGAAGCTTTCTTT
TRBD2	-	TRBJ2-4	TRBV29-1	CSVEGLAGAKNIQYF	TGCAGCGTTGAGGGGCTAGCGGGGGCCAAAAACATTCAGTACTTC
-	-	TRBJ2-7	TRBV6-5	CASRSGAYEQYF	TGTGCCAGCAGGTCGGGCGCCTACGAGCAGTACTTC
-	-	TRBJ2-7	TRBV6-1	CASSEVGYEQYF	TGTGCCAGCAGTGAAGTCGGCTACGAGCAGTACTTC
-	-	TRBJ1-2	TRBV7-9	CASSRPGGAYGYTF	TGTGCCAGCAGCCGCCCTGGAGGGGCCTATGGCTACACCTTC
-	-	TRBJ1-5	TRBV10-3	CAISELQGQPQHF	TGTGCCATCAGTGAGTTACAGGGACAGCCCCAGCATTTT
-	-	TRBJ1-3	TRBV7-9	CASSPRYAGNTIYF	TGTGCCAGCAGCCCCCGTTACGCTGGAAACACCATATATTTT
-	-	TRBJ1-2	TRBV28	CASSPPDRPWDSNYGYTF	TGTGCCAGCAGTCCTCCCGACCGACCATGGGATTCTAACTATGGCTACACCTTC
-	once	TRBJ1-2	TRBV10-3	CASRGGETYGYTF	TGTGCCTCCCGGGGAGGGGAGACCTATGGCTACACCTTC
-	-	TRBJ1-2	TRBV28	CASSVGPPGYTF	TGTGCCAGCAGCGTGGGACCTCCGGGCTACACCTTC
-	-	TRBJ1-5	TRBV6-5	CASSSGMGDQPQHF	TGTGCCAGCAGTTCAGGGATGGGAGATCAGCCCCAGCATTTT
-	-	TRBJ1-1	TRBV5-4	CASSSGGAANTEAFF	TGTGCCAGCAGCTCCGGGGGGGCGGCGAACACTGAAGCTTTCTTT
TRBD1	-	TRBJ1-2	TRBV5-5	CASNPTGNYGYTF	TGTGCCAGCAACCCGACAGGGAACTATGGCTACACCTTC
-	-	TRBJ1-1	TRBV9	CASSPNLRQGRTEAFF	TGTGCCAGCAGCCCGAACCTAAGGCAGGGTCGGACTGAAGCTTTCTTT
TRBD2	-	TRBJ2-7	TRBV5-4	CASSPGGSGPYEQYF	TGTGCCAGCAGCCCGGGAGGGAGCGGGCCCTACGAGCAGTACTTC
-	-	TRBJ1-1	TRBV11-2	CASSQSAGYTEAFF	TGTGCCAGCAGCCAAAGCGCAGGGTACACTGAAGCTTTCTTT
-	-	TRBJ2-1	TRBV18	CASSPLFPYNEQFF	TGTGCCAGCTCACCACTGTTTCCCTACAATGAGCAGTTCTTC
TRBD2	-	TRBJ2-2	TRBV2	CASGVAGGATELFF	TGTGCCAGCGGGGTAGCGGGGGGTGCTACGGAGCTGTTTTTT
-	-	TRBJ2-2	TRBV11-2	CASSLWGRLTGELFF	TGTGCCAGCAGCTTATGGGGGCGCCTCACCGGGGAGCTGTTTTTT
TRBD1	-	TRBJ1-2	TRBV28	CASSLSLGTFRGNYGYTF	TGTGCCAGCAGTTTATCCCTTGGGACTTTCAGGGGGAACTATGGCTACACCTTC
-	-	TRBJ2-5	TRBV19	CASSPARGLGETQYF	TGTGCCAGTAGCCCAGCCAGGGGCTTGGGAGAGACCCAGTACTTC
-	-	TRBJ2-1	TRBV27	CASSLLGDEQFF	TGTGCCAGCAGTTTACTTGGCGATGAGCAGTTCTTC
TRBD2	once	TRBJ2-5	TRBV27	CASSLVPGGETQYF	TGTGCCAGCAGCCTCGTACCGGGAGGTGAGACCCAGTACTTC